One T cell receptor beta chain is described in this entry. A Seattle source enrolled patients during active infection and followed them longitudinally. The authors' processing: Reference gene primer amplification gave estimated nucleated cell counts. Data came from immunoSEQ multiplex PCR; TCRdb stores just in-frame clones and leaves some out. That table furnishes V, J and clone size, whereas the DNA furnished D and trimming. The table includes 250,000 to 350,000 clones, about 80% detected once. This sample was included in a study of blood T cell repertoires in COVID-19. For the study at large: Collection of acute and convalescent COVID-19 samples took place in the United States, Italy and Spain. The cDNA or gDNA used as material had been derived from T cells, B-cell-depleted T cells, or PBMCs.

Germline loops: CDR1 SGHVS, CDR2 FNYEAQ. The CDR3 spans 18 residues. J was trimmed by 5 bases and V by 2 bases; bases with no gene match: 16. This rearrangement joins TRBV7-6 to TRBJ2-5; 8 nucleotides align to TRBD2. This clonotype originated in a person aged 70 to 85 with COVID-19, enrolled during active disease. The sequenced sample was peripheral blood. DNA of the CDR3: TGTGCCAGCAGCTTAAGTCGGGGGGGCCTGTTGGAATGGGAGACCCAGTACTTC. This codes for CASSLSRGGLLEWETQYF.